This T cell receptor (beta chain) was sequenced during a study of beta chain features in type 1 diabetes. Study summary: Sorted cells from all samples, numbering 100 million to 120 million, were examined.

Based on CD45RO/CCR7/CD25/CD127/CD95/CD27, CD4+ regulatory, stem cell-like memory, naive and central memory cells were sorted. CDR3 length: 17 amino acids. Trimming stripped 1 base from V and 7 bases from J, with 20 bases between. Germline CDR1 is LGHNA and CDR2 is YSLEER. Findings of the study overall: In comparison with healthy donors, patients had naive, central memory and Treg TCRB repertoires that appeared more similar.

Details on this clone: Its specificity is unknown.

Expressed TCRB transcripts were sequenced because the entire RNA isolate underwent reverse transcription. Repertoires were generated with immunoSEQ multiplex PCR, while TCRdb's copy carries only in-frame clones and drops some. The profile shows hundreds of thousands of clones, around a sixth of them singletons. The clonotype originates from a young woman in good health. The genes are TRBV4-3 and TRBJ2-1; the D is unclear. Input material: naive CD4+ T cells from blood. CDR3 sequence (DNA): TGCGCCAGCAGCCAAGTTGGTGGTTCCCGTAGTGTGAATGAGCAGTTCTTC. This translates into CASSQVGGSRSVNEQFF.